This is a list of T cell receptor beta chains from one sample in a study of OX40 agonist ivuxolimab in advanced cancers. Only in-frame clones appear in the TCRdb table, and some are missing; sequencing was by immunoSEQ multiplex PCR. The sample holds tens of thousands of clones, more than 90% seen once. Specimen: CD4+ or CD8+ T cells sorted from blood, collected in a trial of the OX40 agonist ivuxolimab. These receptor sequences come from an adult with an advanced solid tumor such as melanoma, head and neck, liver or kidney cancer. Each CDR3 is given with its conserved first and last residue. The D gene is left open where the match is weak. Clone size is not always given. Where it is, it says once, few, many or a class for expanded clones.

d_gene,abundance,j_gene,len,v_gene,CDR3nt,CDR3aa
TRBD1,NA,TRBJ1-2,14,TRBV2,TGTGCCAGCAGTGAGAAGGGGGCTGGCTATGGCTACACCTTC,CASSEKGAGYGYTF
NA,NA,TRBJ2-1,13,TRBV9,TGTGCCAGCAGCGTAGTCCCTGGCAATGAGCAGTTCTTC,CASSVVPGNEQFF
NA,NA,TRBJ2-7,15,TRBV27,TGTGCCAGCAGCACACCCGGGACTGGGATCTACGAGCAGTACTTC,CASSTPGTGIYEQYF
NA,NA,TRBJ1-2,14,TRBV7-2,TGTGCCAGCAGCCCGAGGGTTGGGGGATATGGCTACACCTTC,CASSPRVGGYGYTF
NA,NA,TRBJ2-7,14,TRBV7-8,TGTGCCAGCAGCTTAACAGGAAGTACCTACGAGCAGTACTTC,CASSLTGSTYEQYF
TRBD2,NA,TRBJ2-2,14,TRBV10-1,TGCGCCAGCCCCTTCGGGGGGGACACCGGGGAGCTGTTTTTT,CASPFGGDTGELFF
TRBD1,NA,TRBJ1-2,15,TRBV19,TGTGCCAGTACCCCGGGGGACAGCTCTAACTATGGCTACACCTTC,CASTPGDSSNYGYTF
TRBD1,NA,TRBJ1-6,15,TRBV27,TGTGCCAGCAGTCCCCTCAGGGGGCTAAATTCACCCCTCCACTTT,CASSPLRGLNSPLHF
NA,NA,TRBJ1-1,15,TRBV2,TGTGCCAGCATAAGGGATTTCAATATTGGCACTGAAGCTTTCTTT,CASIRDFNIGTEAFF
TRBD2,NA,TRBJ2-5,14,TRBV6-6,TGTGCCAGCAGTTACCGGGGGGGGCAAGAGACCCAGTACTTC,CASSYRGGQETQYF
TRBD2,NA,TRBJ2-3,15,TRBV19,TGTGCCAGTAGTCTTGAACTAGCGCGCACAGATACGCAGTATTTT,CASSLELARTDTQYF
NA,once,TRBJ1-1,11,TRBV6-5,TGTGCCAGCAGTGAAGTTGGGGGTGCTTTCTTT,CASSEVGGAFF
TRBD1,NA,TRBJ2-2,17,TRBV11-2,TGTGCCAGCAGCCTACATCCGGGACAGGGGAACACCGGGGAGCTGTTTTTT,CASSLHPGQGNTGELFF
NA,NA,TRBJ1-1,13,TRBV7-3,TGTGCCAGCAGCTTACCGGGGAACACTGAAGCTTTCTTT,CASSLPGNTEAFF
NA,NA,TRBJ2-3,11,TRBV20-1,TGCAGTGCAAAAGGGGGAAATACGCAGTATTTT,CSAKGGNTQYF
TRBD1,once,TRBJ2-1,16,TRBV14,TGTGCCAGCAGCCAAGAGGGACAGGGATCCTACAATGAGCAGTTCTTC,CASSQEGQGSYNEQFF
NA,NA,TRBJ1-1,14,TRBV11-3,TGTGCCAGCAGCTCGGGGGCTCCGAACACTGAAGCTTTCTTT,CASSSGAPNTEAFF
NA,NA,TRBJ2-7,14,TRBV11-1,TGTGCCAGCAGCTTATCGGAGGGAACCTACGAGCAGTACTTC,CASSLSEGTYEQYF
TRBD2,NA,TRBJ2-7,15,TRBV2,TGTGCCAGCAGCGGACTAGCGGGGGTGAACTACGAGCAGTACTTC,CASSGLAGVNYEQYF
NA,NA,TRBJ2-7,21,TRBV9,TGTGCCAGCAGCGTAGAGTCACAGTTGGAACACAGGGTTTGGTCGATCTACGAGCAGTACTTC,CASSVESQLEHRVWSIYEQYF
TRBD1,NA,TRBJ1-6,14,TRBV5-4,TGTGCCAGCAGCCAGGACAGGCTTAATTCACCCCTCCACTTT,CASSQDRLNSPLHF
TRBD1,NA,TRBJ2-2,16,TRBV5-6,TGTGCCAGCAGCTTGGTCGACAGGGGGCGTTCCGGGGAGCTGTTTTTT,CASSLVDRGRSGELFF
TRBD1,NA,TRBJ2-3,15,TRBV7-2,TGTGCCAGCAGCTTATATGGGACAGACACAGATACGCAGTATTTT,CASSLYGTDTDTQYF
NA,NA,TRBJ2-2,14,TRBV5-4,TGTGCCAGCAGCTTGAGGGCGGTGGCCGGGGAGCTGTTTTTT,CASSLRAVAGELFF
TRBD1,NA,TRBJ1-4,13,TRBV10-3,TGTGCCATCAGTGGGACAGGGTCTGAAAAACTGTTTTTT,CAISGTGSEKLFF
NA,NA,TRBJ2-5,13,TRBV19,TGTGCCAGTAGTATGGGCAGGGATGAGACCCAGTACTTC,CASSMGRDETQYF
TRBD1,NA,TRBJ1-3,15,TRBV6-5,TGTGCCAGCAGTAGCCCGGGACAGGGGAGAAACACCATATATTTT,CASSSPGQGRNTIYF
NA,NA,TRBJ1-2,16,TRBV6-5,TGTGCCAGCAGTTACTCGATTCCCAGGGGAGGCTATGGCTACACCTTC,CASSYSIPRGGYGYTF
NA,NA,TRBJ2-7,16,TRBV7-8,TGTGCCAGCAGCTTCGGAGGGTTACAGGGGAGCTACGAGCAGTACTTC,CASSFGGLQGSYEQYF
NA,once,TRBJ2-1,14,TRBV6-5,TGTGCCAGCAGTTACGGCGGGACTGACAATGAGCAGTTCTTC,CASSYGGTDNEQFF
NA,NA,TRBJ1-2,12,TRBV5-4,TGTGCCAGCAGCTTGTCCCTATATGGCTACACCTTC,CASSLSLYGYTF
NA,once,TRBJ2-7,15,TRBV2,TGTGCCAGCAGTGACCAGGGGCTACCTTCCTACGAGCAGTACTTC,CASSDQGLPSYEQYF
NA,NA,TRBJ2-3,15,TRBV7-9,TGTGCCAGCAGCTTAACGGGGGTTGGAACAGATACGCAGTATTTT,CASSLTGVGTDTQYF
TRBD1,once,TRBJ2-2,16,TRBV19,TGTGCCAGTAGTGCCCGGACAGGGGGCTTCACCGGGGAGCTGTTTTTT,CASSARTGGFTGELFF
NA,NA,TRBJ2-4,18,TRBV4-1,TGCGCCAGCAGCCAAGGTGGCGCCCATGGGGATGCCAAAAACATTCAGTACTTC,CASSQGGAHGDAKNIQYF
TRBD2,NA,TRBJ2-1,18,TRBV13,TGTGCCAGCAGCTTAAGGAGGCTAGCGGGGGTTACCTACAATGAGCAGTTCTTC,CASSLRRLAGVTYNEQFF
TRBD1,NA,TRBJ2-3,15,TRBV30,TGTGCCTGGAGTACCCGGGACAGGGAGGCAGATACGCAGTATTTT,CAWSTRDREADTQYF
TRBD2,NA,TRBJ2-2,14,TRBV10-2,TGCGCCAGCAGTGAACAACGACTGAGCGGGACGCTGTTTTTT,CASSEQRLSGTLFF
NA,NA,TRBJ2-7,15,TRBV7-3,TGTGCCAGCAGCTTACAAGCAGGCGTGGGCTACGAGCAGTACTTC,CASSLQAGVGYEQYF
NA,NA,TRBJ2-7,15,TRBV7-8,TGTGCCAGCAGCTCCCGGGCAGCCCAATCCTACGAGCAGTACTTC,CASSSRAAQSYEQYF